This T cell receptor (beta chain) was obtained from a study of T cell repertoires in cytomegalovirus infection. About the study: It was the public TCR beta signatures that indicated both CMV infection and matching HLA type.

Germline lookup yields CDR1 SGHTA and CDR2 FQGNSA. Trimming pared 3 bases from V and 0 bases from J, leaving 9 bases between. There are 15 residues in the CDR3. Findings and limits, study-wide: There were HLA-C-restricted CMV-specific TCR beta clonotypes dominating the ex vivo response. Accumulated public TCR beta family frequency recognized individuals carrying CMV together with the relevant HLA.

This clonotype has a count of ten or more. Antigen unknown. TCRdb passed the reads through MiXCR, listing each CDR3 protein once. The sample consists of 150,000 to 200,000 distinct CDR3 sequences, about a tenth of them appearing once. The clonotype was recovered from a human donor in good health (CMV status not recorded). Some clones in this sample may be carry-over from other donors' samples. Sequences were obtained from PBMCs. J is TRBJ2-1 and V is TRBV7-2; D remains ambiguous. The CDR3 DNA is TGTGCCAGCAGCTTTGGAGCGAGCTCCTACAATGAGCAGTTCTTC. It encodes CASSFGASSYNEQFF.